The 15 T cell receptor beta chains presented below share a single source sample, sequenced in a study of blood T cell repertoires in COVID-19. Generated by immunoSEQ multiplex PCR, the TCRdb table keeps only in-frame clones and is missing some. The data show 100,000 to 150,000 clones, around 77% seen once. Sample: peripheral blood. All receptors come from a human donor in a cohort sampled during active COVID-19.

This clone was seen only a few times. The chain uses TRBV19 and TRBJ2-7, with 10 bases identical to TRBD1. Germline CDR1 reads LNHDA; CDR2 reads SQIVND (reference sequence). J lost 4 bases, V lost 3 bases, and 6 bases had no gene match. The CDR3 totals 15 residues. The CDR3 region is CASSMTGGTPYEQYF. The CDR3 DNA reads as TGTGCCAGTAGTATGACAGGGGGCACTCCTTACGAGCAGTACTTC. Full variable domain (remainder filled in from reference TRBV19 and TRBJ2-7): DGGITQSPKYLFRKEGQNVTLSCEQNLNHDAMYWYRQDPGQGLRLIYYSQIVNDFQKGDIAEGYSVSREKKESFPLTVTSAQKNPTAFYLCASSMTGGTPYEQYFGPGTRLTVT.

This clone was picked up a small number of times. DNA of the CDR3: TGTGCCAGCAGCTACACCGGGACAGGCGGCACTGAAGCTTTCTTT. Translation: CASSYTGTGGTEAFF. The chain recombines TRBV7-8 with TRBJ1-1; TRBD1 matches 8 bases. V dropped 4 bases and J dropped 4; count of bases not matched to a gene: 8. The CDR3 has 15 residues. The germline CDR1 and CDR2 sequences are SGHVS and FQNEAQ.

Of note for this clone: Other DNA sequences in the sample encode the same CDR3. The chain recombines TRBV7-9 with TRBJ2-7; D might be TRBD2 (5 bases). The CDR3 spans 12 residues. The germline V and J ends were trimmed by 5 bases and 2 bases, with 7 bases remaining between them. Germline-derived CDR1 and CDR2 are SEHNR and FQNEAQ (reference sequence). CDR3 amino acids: CASSMGAYEQYF. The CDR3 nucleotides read TGTGCCAGCAGCATGGGAGCCTACGAGCAGTACTTC.

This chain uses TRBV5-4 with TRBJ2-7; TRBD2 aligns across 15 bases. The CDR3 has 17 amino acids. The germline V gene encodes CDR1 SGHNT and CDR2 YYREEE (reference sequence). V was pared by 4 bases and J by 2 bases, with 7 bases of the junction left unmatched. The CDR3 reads CASSLPGLAGGPYEQYF. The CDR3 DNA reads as TGTGCCAGCAGCCTGCCGGGACTAGCGGGAGGTCCCTACGAGCAGTACTTC.

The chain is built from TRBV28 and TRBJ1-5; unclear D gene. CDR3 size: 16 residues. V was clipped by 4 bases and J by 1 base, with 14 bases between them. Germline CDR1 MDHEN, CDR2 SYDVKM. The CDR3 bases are TGTGCCAGCAGTTCCCCCCGAAGGGAGAGCAATCAGCCCCAGCATTTT. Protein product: CASSSPRRESNQPQHF.

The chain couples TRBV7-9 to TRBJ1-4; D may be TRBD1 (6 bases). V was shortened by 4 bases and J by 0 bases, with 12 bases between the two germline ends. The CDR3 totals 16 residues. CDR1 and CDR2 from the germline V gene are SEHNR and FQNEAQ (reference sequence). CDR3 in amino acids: CASSSSDSTTNEKLFF. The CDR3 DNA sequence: TGTGCCAGCAGCTCTTCGGACAGCACAACTAATGAAAAACTGTTTTTT.

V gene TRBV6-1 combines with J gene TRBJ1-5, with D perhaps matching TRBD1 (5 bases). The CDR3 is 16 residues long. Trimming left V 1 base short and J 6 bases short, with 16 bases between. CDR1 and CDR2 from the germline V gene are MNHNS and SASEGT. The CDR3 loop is CASSEEMGGAGQPQHF. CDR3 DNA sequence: TGTGCCAGCAGTGAAGAGATGGGAGGGGCCGGTCAGCCCCAGCATTTT.

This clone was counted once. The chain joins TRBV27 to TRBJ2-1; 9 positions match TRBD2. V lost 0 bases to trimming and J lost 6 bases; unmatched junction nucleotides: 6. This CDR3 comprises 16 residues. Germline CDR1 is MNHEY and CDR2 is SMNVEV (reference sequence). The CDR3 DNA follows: TGTGCCAGCAGTTTATCTTCCAGCGGGAGGTTCAATGAGCAGTTCTTC. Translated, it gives CASSLSSSGRFNEQFF.

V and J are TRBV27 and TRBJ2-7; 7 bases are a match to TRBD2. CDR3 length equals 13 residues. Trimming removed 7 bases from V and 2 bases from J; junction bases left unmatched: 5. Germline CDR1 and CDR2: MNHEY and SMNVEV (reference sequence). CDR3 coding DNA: TGTGCCAGCACCAGGGAGGGCACCTACGAGCAGTACTTC. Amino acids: CASTREGTYEQYF.

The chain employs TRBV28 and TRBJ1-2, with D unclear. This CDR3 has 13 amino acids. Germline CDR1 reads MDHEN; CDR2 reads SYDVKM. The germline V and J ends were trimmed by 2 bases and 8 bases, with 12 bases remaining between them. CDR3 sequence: CASSLAALLGYTF. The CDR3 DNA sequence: TGTGCCAGCAGTTTAGCGGCGCTCCTAGGCTACACCTTC.

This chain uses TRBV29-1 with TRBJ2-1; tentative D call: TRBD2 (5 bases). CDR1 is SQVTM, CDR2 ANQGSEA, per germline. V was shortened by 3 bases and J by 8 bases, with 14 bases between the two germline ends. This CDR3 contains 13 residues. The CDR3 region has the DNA TGCAGCGTTGAGGACTTTGCGGTGCATGAGCAGTTCTTC. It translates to CSVEDFAVHEQFF.

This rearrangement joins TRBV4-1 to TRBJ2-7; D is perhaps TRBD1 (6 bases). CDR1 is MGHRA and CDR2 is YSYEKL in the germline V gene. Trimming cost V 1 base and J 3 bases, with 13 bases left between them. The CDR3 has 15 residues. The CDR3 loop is CASSQGLGDIYEQYF. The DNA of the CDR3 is TGCGCCAGCAGCCAAGGGTTGGGGGACATCTACGAGCAGTACTTC.

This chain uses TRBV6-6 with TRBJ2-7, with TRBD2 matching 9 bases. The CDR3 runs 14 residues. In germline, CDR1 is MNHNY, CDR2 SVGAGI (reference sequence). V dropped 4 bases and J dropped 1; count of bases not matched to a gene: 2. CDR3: CASSLLAGSYEQYF. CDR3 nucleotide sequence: TGTGCCAGCAGTTTGCTAGCGGGATCCTACGAGCAGTACTTC.

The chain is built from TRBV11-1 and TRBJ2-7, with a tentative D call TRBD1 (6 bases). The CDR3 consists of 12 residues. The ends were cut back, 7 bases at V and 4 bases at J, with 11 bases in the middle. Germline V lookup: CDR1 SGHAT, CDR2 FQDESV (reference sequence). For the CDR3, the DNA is TGTGCCAGCACGCAAGGGGGATACGAGCAGTACTTC. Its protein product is CASTQGGYEQYF.

The CDR3 reads CASSEVPGTRGNTIYF. Written as DNA, the CDR3 is TGTGCCAGCAGTGAAGTCCCCGGGACTCGCGGAAACACCATATATTTT. V and J are TRBV2 and TRBJ1-3; D might be TRBD1 (5 bases). The CDR3 has 16 residues. Germline CDR1 SNHLY, CDR2 FYNNEI. V lost 1 base and J 4 bases, leaving 14 bases between the germline ends.